Following are 2 T cell receptor beta chains from one sample sequenced in a study of blood T cells in healthy people across ages. Primers used in a second PCR of about 6 to 11 cycles were a sample-barcoded 5' primer and a J-beta primer mix. TCRdb analysed the 5' RACE reads with MiXCR anew, one entry per CDR3 protein. The data show 700,000 to 900,000 distinct CDR3 sequences, with roughly 50% seen just once and 41% held by the top ten. What was sequenced was blood. The receptor source for this set is a man of 80 years or more in good health.

Comment on this clonotype: Being one base from a much bigger clone, this may be a read error. The gene calls are TRBV13 and TRBJ2-3, with D possibly being TRBD1 (5 bases). The CDR3 runs to 12 residues. The V and J ends lost 4 bases and 14 bases respectively, with 16 bases between them. Per germline, CDR1 PRHDT and CDR2 FYEKMQ (reference sequence). This CDR3 is CASSSYDRHAYF. The DNA of the CDR3 is TGTGCCAGCAGCTCGTATGACAGACACGCGTATTTT. The full variable domain, rest sourced from reference TRBV13 and TRBJ2-3, is AAGVIQSPRHLIKEKRETATLKCYPIPRHDTVYWYQQGPGQDPQFLISFYEKMQSDKGSIPDRFSAQQFSDYHSELNMSSLELGDSALYFCASSSYDRHAYFGPGTRLTVL.

The J gene is TRBJ2-5, the V gene TRBV2; D is undetermined. Per germline, CDR1 SNHLY and CDR2 FYNNEI. V was clipped by 4 bases and J by 0 bases, with 9 bases between them. This CDR3 is built from 14 residues. CDR3 loop: CASSGGMYQETQYF. The CDR3 DNA follows: TGTGCCAGCAGTGGAGGCATGTACCAAGAGACCCAGTACTTC.